This T cell receptor (beta chain) was captured in a study of cytomegalovirus exposure and HLA in healthy donors (dated by TCRdb to 2016 to 2017). Describing the broader study: According to an earlier analysis of 550 to 750 of the donors, some 180 million T cells yielded 120 million or so unique TCR beta sequences and about 300 Gb of sequence data. To predict cytomegalovirus infection status, the study brought together high-throughput TCR immunosequencing, statistical association of individual TCRs with disease status, and machine learning. Across under 500 genotyped donors of the cohort, an average of about 240,000 unique TCR beta nucleotide sequences per donor were sequenced, and 15% to 20% of those sequences were non-productive. A later genetic analysis took genome-wide SNP genotypes for about three fifths of the roughly 670 donors and used that subset as a discovery cohort. Class I and class II HLA loci were covered by the typing at four-digit resolution. Alongside the repertoire data, information on donor age, sex, ethnicity and CMV serostatus was compiled. In the later analysis, no new phenotypic data were used to find candidate immune exposures; instead, reliance was placed on TCR beta sequences and their occurrence across donors. The study aimed to test whether cataloging public T cell receptors could reveal signatures of past pathogen exposure. Besides the first cohort of roughly 660 subjects, a separate validation cohort made up of 95 to 150 different subjects was used. The study profiled the T cell repertoires of hundreds of subjects by immunosequencing and related them to cytomegalovirus serostatus. In an earlier analysis of 587 of the donors, high-throughput TCR beta sequencing was used to judge whether each TCR beta V gene segment behaved as functional or pseudogenic. Among the roughly 400 genotyped donors, about 83% belonged to the genetic ancestry cluster associated with self-reported Caucasian donors. In a later analysis, previously published TCR beta repertoires from fewer than 750 donors were re-analyzed and high-resolution HLA genotyping was added so that TCR occurrence patterns could be studied. The number of typed donors differed by locus: about 629-640 for A, B, C, DRB1 and DQB1; 522 for DQA1; 600 to 610 for DPA1; and about 450 for DPB1. All discovery cohort repertoires had been generated on a single sequencing platform. Roughly five DR-DQ haplotypes were treated as single units for association and clustering because of strong linkage in the cohort. An early release covering 550 to 700 HLA-typed donors comprised approximately 300 gigabases of sequencing data and around 80 million unique TCR sequences. Points the paper makes about the study in general: A further reported finding was that TCR beta sequences accurately predicted the HLA-A and HLA-B alleles for most subjects in the first cohort. At a false discovery rate of 0.05, a later analysis linked 16,951 TCR beta sequences to specific HLA alleles. Because counts were too low, seventeen rarely observed V segments, including chromosome 9 orphons, were excluded from the earlier analysis of a few hundred of the donors. Cytomegalovirus status was reported to be diagnosed by the classifier with high specificity and sensitivity in both the original and validation cohorts. Linkage disequilibrium might explain the correlated functional status among segregating V segments, but an unknown experimental factor could not be excluded. The authors suggested that the approach could potentially be extended to other disease states and immunological phenotypes. When HLA alleles, especially DR and DQ, strongly co-occurred, attributing TCR associations to individual alleles was difficult. Three of the identified cytomegalovirus-associated TCR beta chains were confirmed in vitro to be specific for cytomegalovirus antigens. Some IMGT-functional V segments, including TRBV6-2 and TRBV6-3, could not be told apart with the 87-base-pair reads, so those segments were excluded. According to a later analysis, parvovirus B19, influenza, CMV and Epstein-Barr virus appeared linked to several top co-occurrence clusters. A total of about 180 TCR beta chains were listed by the study as associated with cytomegalovirus. In this cohort, only TCR beta chains were sequenced, and detectable features were limited by the absence of alpha or paired-chain data. Most TCR sequences were seen in very few donors, while some public TCRs were found in many individuals. The presence/absence analyses assumed that sequencing depth was roughly uniform across donors, and that assumption may not be true. An association between a missense DCLRE1C variant and V-gene and J-gene trimming of TCR beta chains was found in a later genetic analysis and replicated in an independent cohort. According to a later analysis, most CMV-associated TCR beta chains appeared to be HLA-restricted, and the HLA associations seemed to be driven largely by CMV exposure. A cluster of highly shared sequence variants was judged likely to be a technical artifact of the sequencing pipeline. CMV serostatus was the only immune exposure information available for the cohort. Because HLA typing was missing for some donors at each locus, association tests included only the typed subset. In a later analysis, HLA-associated TCR beta chains were found to be more clonally expanded and to have lower generation probabilities than equally common non-associated chains. An earlier analysis of 450 to 750 of the donors showed that most TCR beta V segments appeared in productive rearrangements either about 87% or about 30% of the time, which broadly matched IMGT annotations. In a later analysis, the rate of TCR association differed among HLA loci, with DRB1 alleles having the most associated TCRs and HLA-C alleles having the fewest. In a later genetic analysis, fewer N-insertions in productive TCRs were reported among donors in an Asian-associated ancestry cluster than the roughly 640-donor mean.

The CDR3 holds 13 amino acids from the cysteine to the phenylalanine. Solely the CDR3 DNA is kept, with 39 bases framed from the first base. Trimming costs V 5 bases and J 11 bases, and their ends lie 18 bases apart. CDR1 and CDR2 are read off the germline V gene (reference sequence) as GTSNPN and SVGIG. To note about this clone: The specificity of this receptor is unknown. Base qualities are missing; no much larger clone stands one base away.

The library was generated by the immunoSEQ multiplex PCR assay. The multiplex PCR relied on a mix of 60 forward primers for TCR Vbeta segments and 13 reverse primers for TCR Jbeta segments. A multiplex PCR assay on genomic DNA amplified the CDR3 region of rearranged TCR beta genes. On the Illumina HiSeq System, the amplified TCR beta libraries were sequenced as 87-base-pair reads. The published analysis was carried out like this. A later analysis counted tens of millions of unique TCR beta chains across the roughly 700 repertoires, and some 12 million of these chains were shared by at least two donors. Raw reads were error-corrected and collapsed into unique sequences with a nearest-neighbor algorithm that merged closely related sequences to remove PCR and sequencing errors. Alignment of CDR3 sequences to IMGT reference sequences was used to assign V, D and J gene segments. Each retained sequence needed at least a six-nucleotide match to both a V gene segment and a J gene segment. A rearrangement counted as productive if the CDR3 had no stop codons and remained in frame with V and J, and every other rearrangement counted as non-productive. Following IMGT convention, CDR3 was defined as the stretch from the second conserved V-encoded cysteine to the conserved J-encoded phenylalanine. The earlier analysis of a few hundred of the donors excluded sequences that lacked an unambiguous match to a single V gene segment. An earlier analysis of 587 of the donors classified V segments as functional when productive rearrangements were above 56.7% and as segregating when the standard deviation between donors was above 5%. A statistical classification framework was developed to diagnose cytomegalovirus status using the catalog of TCR beta chain sequences. V and J gene assignment, in a later analysis, came from comparing TCR nucleotide sequences with IMGT/GENE-DB human TR gene sequences. The TCRdist pipeline was used in a later analysis to assign CDR3 sequences and most-parsimonious VDJ recombination scenarios. In a later analysis, every TCR beta chain was defined by the combination of its CDR3 amino acid sequence and its V-gene family, and reads without a unique V-gene family were dropped. In a later analysis, approximately 640 highly shared, low-generation-probability nucleotide sequences were removed to address suspected cross-contamination and a sequencing artifact. For each public chain, a later analysis derived a clonal expansion index from normalized ranks of inferred template counts within each repertoire. In a later analysis, generation probabilities were computed with a VDJ recombination model fitted to out-of-frame rearrangements, and the resulting probabilities were checked against IGoR. In a later analysis, hypergeometric tests were used to score TCR-TCR, TCR-HLA and TCR-CMV co-occurrence, with a repertoire-size bias correction applied to TCR pairs. A later analysis estimated false discovery rates by permuting HLA or CMV assignments 20 times. In a later analysis, co-occurring TCRs were grouped using DBSCAN, with TCRdist sequence similarity added in when clustering inside HLA-allele-positive subsets. Repertoires with fewer than 30,000 or more than 120,000 public chains were left out of co-occurrence clustering, as were four to six repertoires with anomalous nucleotide sharing. The clones in this table, taken by TCRdb from immuneACCESS, are in-frame only. Not every clone is retained; where verified, under half of the shortfall comes from an unresolved V gene, and the cause of the rest is unknown. V, J and clone size derive from that table, while D and trimming were established from the DNA sequence. The sample records roughly 65,000 clones, about 82% of which are singletons. Of the sample, about 4.1% is held by the ten largest clones.

The cohort comprised fewer than 700 healthy bone marrow donors. Cohort members were all nominally healthy when sampled, although unrecorded immune exposures were likely present. The donor was CMV seronegative and belonged to the group of 352 seronegative cohort members. A peripheral blood sample was collected from each donor, and TCR beta sequencing was performed on peripheral blood mononuclear cells. The Qiagen DNeasy Blood Extraction Kit was used to extract genomic DNA from the blood cell samples. The sequenced material came from PBMCs. This receptor was identified in a woman in her twenties or thirties in good health and CMV-seronegative. Recombination joined TRBV30 with TRBJ1-4; the D gene assignment is ambiguous. The CDR3 corresponds to CAWGLSHVRKLFF. The DNA sequence is TGTGCCTGGGGCCTTTCGCATGTCAGGAAACTGTTTTTT.